The sequence of this T cell receptor (beta chain) was determined in a study of blood T cell repertoires in COVID-19. On the study more broadly: The United States, Italy and Spain were the sources of the acute and convalescent COVID-19 samples. Sources were T cells, B-cell-depleted T cells, or PBMCs; the material itself was cDNA or gDNA.

Authors' data handling: Quantification of nucleated cells was approximated via reference gene primer amplification. Profiled with immunoSEQ multiplex PCR; TCRdb holds only in-frame clones, not every one. Clonal size and the V and J genes are those of that table, whereas D and trimming came from the DNA. The table records more than 250,000 clones, around 87% of them present only once. CDR3 length: 16 amino acids. After removal of 3 bases from V and 1 base from J, the junction contained 8 bases not matched to a gene. CDR1 SEHNR and CDR2 FQNEAQ come from the germline V gene (reference sequence). The V call is TRBV7-9, the J call TRBJ1-1; 7 positions agree with TRBD1. Sequenced material: peripheral blood. This receptor was identified in a man aged 18-30 years with active or convalescent COVID-19. For the CDR3, the DNA is TGTGCCAGCAGCTTTAGCAGGGGGTTCGCGAACACTGAAGCTTTCTTT. Translating gives CASSFSRGFANTEAFF.